A single sample is the source of the 9 T cell receptor beta chains below, sequenced in a study of control samples from healthy donors and cancer patients. Only in-frame clones appear in the TCRdb table, and some are missing; sequencing was by immunoSEQ multiplex PCR. The sample shows approximately 160,000 clones, 93% of them seen only once. The sequenced material came from blood. The receptor source for this set is a woman aged 55-69 years in good health.

The chain has TRBV4-3 and TRBJ1-1; D gene ambiguous. Germline loops: CDR1 LGHNA, CDR2 YSLEER. The CDR3 loop spans 15 amino acids. Trimming took off 0 bases at V and 6 bases at J, with 14 bases between the two ends. This CDR3 is CASSQDVDGNAEAFF. The DNA for the CDR3 is TGCGCCAGCAGCCAAGACGTGGACGGAAACGCTGAAGCTTTCTTT.

CDR3 protein: CASSRRAGFETQYF. DNA for the CDR3: TGTGCCAGCAGCCGAAGGGCGGGGTTTGAGACCCAGTACTTC. The V gene is TRBV7-9, the J gene TRBJ2-5; D possibly corresponds to TRBD2 (6 bases). V lost 5 bases and J lost 5, with 15 bases in between. The germline gives CDR1 SEHNR, CDR2 FQNEAQ (reference sequence). The CDR3 is 14 amino acids.

The chain carries TRBV15 and TRBJ2-7; perhaps TRBD1 as D (6 bases). V lost 0 bases and J 6 bases, leaving 18 bases between the germline ends. The CDR3 has 16 amino acids. From germline, CDR1 is LNHNV and CDR2 YYDKDF (reference sequence). The CDR3 region is CATSRDRTARWSEQYF. The CDR3 DNA reads TGTGCCACCAGCAGAGATCGGACAGCTAGATGGAGCGAGCAGTACTTC.

The V and J genes are TRBV7-9 and TRBJ2-5, with 7 bases matching TRBD2. The V segment lost 4 bases and the J segment 0 bases; nucleotides outside the gene matches: 2. Germline CDR1 and CDR2: SEHNR and FQNEAQ (reference sequence). This CDR3 contains 14 residues. DNA for the CDR3: TGTGCCAGCAGCTGGGGGGGTCACCAAGAGACCCAGTACTTC. Translation: CASSWGGHQETQYF.

This clone was picked up one time. CDR3 protein: CASSSKGTGGNSPLHF. The CDR3 DNA follows: TGTGCCAGCAGTTCTAAAGGGACAGGCGGCAATTCACCCCTCCACTTT. The V gene is TRBV27, the J gene TRBJ1-6, with 8 bases fitting TRBD1. In germline, CDR1 is MNHEY, CDR2 SMNVEV (reference sequence). J gave up 7 bases and V 4 bases, and 9 bases lay outside the gene matches. This CDR3 is built from 16 residues.

This clone was seen once. The J gene is TRBJ2-1, the V gene TRBV10-3, with D possibly matching TRBD1 (5 bases). V lost 4 bases, J lost 1 base, and 8 bases lay in between. Per the germline V gene, CDR1 is ENHRY and CDR2 is SYGVKD. The CDR3 spans 14 residues. Here the CDR3 reads CAISVQASYNEQFF. The CDR3, as DNA: TGTGCCATCAGTGTACAGGCGTCCTACAATGAGCAGTTCTTC.

V and J are TRBV2 and TRBJ1-5, with no clear D. This CDR3 contains 14 residues. V was cut by 7 bases and J by 6 bases, with 16 bases left in between. The germline gives CDR1 SNHLY, CDR2 FYNNEI. The CDR3 coding sequence is TGTGCCAGCAATCCTACCGTGGGGAGTCAGCCCCAGCATTTT. Its protein product is CASNPTVGSQPQHF.

The V call is TRBV6-5, the J call TRBJ1-4; no definite D call. The V gene's germline CDR1 is MNHEY and CDR2 SVGAGI. The germline V and J ends were trimmed by 1 base and 8 bases, with 11 bases remaining between them. The length of the CDR3 is 14 residues. CDR3 residues: CASSYYSTQEKLFF. The CDR3 bases are TGTGCCAGCAGTTACTATTCGACGCAGGAAAAACTGTTTTTT.

The chain recombines TRBV18 with TRBJ1-1; maybe TRBD1 (6 bases). CDR1 is KGHSH and CDR2 is LQKENI in the germline V gene. CDR3 size: 14 residues. The V end was cut by 3 bases, the J end by 6 bases, with 14 bases between. The CDR3 DNA is TGTGCCAGCTCACCGTACTCCGAGGGGGCTGAAGCTTTCTTT. Its translation: CASSPYSEGAEAFF.